This T cell receptor (beta chain) was sequenced during a study of read filtering for tumor transcriptome and immune sequencing. General study points: Single-read clonotypes: about 81.9% of IR-seq clonotypes (roughly 4% of reads), 74.6% of RNA-seq clonotypes (44.6% of reads).

Molecular barcoded adaptors covering alpha/delta and beta/gamma chains were used on approximately 400 ng RNA. Each CDR3 protein is one row after TCRdb ran MiXCR on the reads. The table includes about 58,000 distinct CDR3 sequences, roughly an eighth detected once. This clonotype was recorded many times. Its antigen is not known. The length of the CDR3 is 16 residues. V was trimmed by 1 base and J by 0 bases, leaving 13 bases between them. The germline V gene has CDR1 SEHNR and CDR2 FQNEAQ (reference sequence). Every patient had bone marrow sampled while the disease was active. V usage is TRBV7-9 and J usage is TRBJ2-7, with TRBD1 as a possible D gene (6 bases). The source material was a population of CD138-negative cells sorted from bone marrow. The clonotype originates from a donor at least 40 years old with multiple myeloma. CDR3 protein: CASSLGQGYSSYEQYF. For the CDR3, the DNA is TGTGCCAGCAGCTTAGGGCAGGGGTATTCCTCCTACGAGCAGTACTTC.